These T cell receptor beta chains were read from a single sample in a study of blood T cells in healthy people across ages. TCRdb reprocessed the 5' RACE reads via MiXCR and lists one record per CDR3 protein. The table shows about 650,000 distinct CDR3 sequences, with about 32% occurring only once. Material: blood. The receptors here all came from an elderly woman in good health. CDR3s include the opening cysteine and the closing phenylalanine or tryptophan. A D gene is named only where the DNA matches it firmly.

CDR3 length | V gene | D gene | CDR3 protein
16 | TRBV7-2 | TRBD1 | CASSLRQGRAKNIQYF
12 | TRBV10-3 | . | CAISEASYERYF
15 | TRBV11-2 | . | CASSLDNTRVNEQFF
16 | TRBV7-9 | . | CASGASSAGRNEKLFF
12 | TRBV20-1 | . | CSARRLRAEAFF
16 | TRBV5-1 | TRBD2 | CASSHPAGGSYNEQFF
12 | TRBV7-9 | . | CASSSSLRELDF
16 | TRBV5-6 | . | CASSQGDGGDQETQYF
15 | TRBV5-1 | TRBD1 | CASSLGGQEYNEQFF
16 | TRBV9 | . | CASSVGGQYLQETQYF
15 | TRBV5-1 | TRBD2 | CASSPGTSGTGELFF